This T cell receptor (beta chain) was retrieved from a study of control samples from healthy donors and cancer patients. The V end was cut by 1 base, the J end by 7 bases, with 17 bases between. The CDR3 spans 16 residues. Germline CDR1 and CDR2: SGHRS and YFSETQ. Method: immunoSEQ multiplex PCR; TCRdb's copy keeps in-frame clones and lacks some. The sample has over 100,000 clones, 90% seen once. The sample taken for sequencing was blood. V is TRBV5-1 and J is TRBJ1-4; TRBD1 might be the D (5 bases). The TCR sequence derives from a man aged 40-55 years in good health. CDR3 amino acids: CASSLTDLTGGEKLFF. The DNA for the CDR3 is TGCGCCAGCAGCTTGACAGACTTGACCGGGGGTGAAAAACTGTTTTTT.